Shown below are 27 T cell receptor beta chains from a single sample sequenced in a study of blood T cell repertoires in COVID-19. The data were produced by immunoSEQ multiplex PCR, yet TCRdb's version contains in-frame clones alone and is incomplete. The sample gives roughly 230,000 clones, roughly 87% of which show up once; roughly 4.8% is in the top ten. The sequenced material came from peripheral blood. The receptor set was obtained from a woman aged 40 to 49 who had recovered from COVID-19.

The chain is built from TRBV6-1 and TRBJ1-2; no firm D call. CDR1 and CDR2 (germline): MNHNS, SASEGT. V was cut by 2 bases and J by 4 bases, with 8 bases left in between. This CDR3 is 13 amino acids long. The CDR3 region has the DNA TGTGCCAGCAGTGAACGGCGGGTCTATGGCTACACCTTC. Its translation: CASSERRVYGYTF.

The chain links TRBV11-2 to TRBJ2-7; tentative D call: TRBD2 (6 bases). CDR3 length: 13 amino acids. Germline CDR1 reads SGHAT; CDR2 reads FQNNGV. V was shortened by 1 base and J by 5 bases, with 9 bases between the two germline ends. CDR3: CASSLGLANEQYV. CDR3 in DNA: TGTGCCAGCAGCTTAGGGCTAGCGAACGAGCAGTACGTC.

This chain links TRBV2 with TRBJ1-2, with a tentative D call TRBD1 (6 bases). Germline loops: CDR1 SNHLY, CDR2 FYNNEI. Between the trimmed V and J ends, which lost 8 bases and 2 bases, there was a span of 12 bases. This CDR3 has 13 residues. CDR3 protein: CASGGGQNYGYTF. CDR3 DNA: TGTGCCAGCGGTGGTGGACAGAACTATGGCTACACCTTC.

The V and J genes are TRBV4-1 and TRBJ2-3, with a weak D call TRBD1 (5 bases). This CDR3 comprises 16 residues. CDR1 and CDR2 (germline): MGHRA, YSYEKL. The V end was cut by 3 bases, the J end by 6 bases, with 19 bases between. This CDR3 reads CASSQVKGNPQDTQYF. The DNA of the CDR3 is TGCGCCAGCAGCCAGGTCAAGGGGAACCCACAGGATACGCAGTATTTT.

This chain connects TRBV4-3 to TRBJ2-5; tentatively, D is TRBD2 (6 bases). The CDR3 sequence is 15 residues long. Trimming removed 0 bases from V and 6 bases from J, with 14 bases in between. Germline CDR1 LGHNA, CDR2 YSLEER. The CDR3 nucleotides read TGCGCCAGCAGCCAAGACGCGGCAGGGAGGCAGACCCAGTACTTC. Protein sequence: CASSQDAAGRQTQYF.

V usage is TRBV18 and J usage is TRBJ2-2, with D tentatively TRBD2 (6 bases). Trimming shortened V by 1 base and J by 7 bases, and 19 bases separated the two germline ends. The CDR3 length is 17 residues. Looked up from germline, CDR1 is KGHSH and CDR2 is LQKENI. CDR3 coding DNA: TGTGCCAGCTCACCACGAGATACGGGAGCTTCGGTCGGGGAGCTGTTTTTT. It yields the protein CASSPRDTGASVGELFF. The full variable domain, completed using reference TRBV18 and TRBJ2-2, is NAGVMQNPRHLVRRRGQEARLRCSPMKGHSHVYWYRQLPEEGLKFMVYLQKENIIDESGMPKERFSAEFPKEGPSILRIQQVVRGDSAAYFCASSPRDTGASVGELFFGEGSRLTVL.

This clone was recorded a few times. The chain employs TRBV12-3 or TRBV12-4 and TRBJ1-1; no definite D call. The CDR3 loop spans 13 amino acids. Trimming left V 6 bases short and J 1 base short, with 9 bases between. Here the CDR3 DNA reads TGTGCCAGCAGGCTACGACAGAACACTGAAGCTTTCTTT. This codes for CASRLRQNTEAFF.

The rearrangement links TRBV2 to TRBJ2-3; tentatively, D is TRBD2 (5 bases). CDR3 size: 17 residues. V lost 1 base, J lost 4 bases, and 18 bases lay in between. Germline loops: CDR1 SNHLY, CDR2 FYNNEI. CDR3 nucleotide sequence: TGTGCCAGCAGTGAAGTCGGGCGAAGCGAGGGTCCAGATACGCAGTATTTT. As protein: CASSEVGRSEGPDTQYF.

The chain has TRBV24-1 and TRBJ2-1, with D tentatively TRBD1 (6 bases). The CDR3 extends over 15 amino acids. V was clipped by 2 bases and J by 8 bases, with 15 bases between them. In germline, CDR1 is KGHDR, CDR2 SFDVKD. The CDR3 DNA is TGTGCCACCAGTGATTCCCAGGACAGTTGGGATGAGCAGTTCTTC. It codes for CATSDSQDSWDEQFF.

This sequence joins TRBV7-2 and TRBJ1-2, with D unclear. The ends were cut back, 0 bases at V and 3 bases at J, with 8 bases in the middle. Germline V lookup: CDR1 SGHTA, CDR2 FQGNSA. This CDR3 comprises 14 residues. CDR3 nucleotides: TGTGCCAGCAGCTTAGCCCCAGAGGACTATGGCTACACCTTC. Its protein is CASSLAPEDYGYTF.

This chain uses TRBV5-6 with TRBJ1-2; 7 bases align to TRBD1. Losses at the gene ends were 4 bases for V and 3 bases for J; bases not matched to a gene: 15. The CDR3 consists of 17 residues. Germline V gene lookup returns CDR1 SGHDT and CDR2 YYEEEE. The CDR3 DNA sequence: TGTGCCAGCAGCGTAGGAGGGACAGCAACCTATTACTATGGCTACACCTTC. Protein sequence: CASSVGGTATYYYGYTF.

The chain employs TRBV19 and TRBJ2-7; 11 nucleotides match TRBD1. V lost 6 bases to trimming and J lost 5 bases; unmatched junction nucleotides: 3. The germline gives CDR1 LNHDA, CDR2 SQIVND (reference sequence). This CDR3 has 13 residues. CDR3 protein: CASSPGQGDEQYF. In DNA form, the CDR3 reads TGTGCCAGTAGCCCGGGACAGGGGGACGAGCAGTACTTC.

V is TRBV2 and J is TRBJ2-3; 7 bases agree with TRBD2. Losses at the gene ends were 3 bases for V and 2 bases for J; bases not matched to a gene: 5. Germline V gene data show CDR1 as SNHLY and CDR2 as FYNNEI. This CDR3 comprises 15 residues. The CDR3 DNA is TGTGCCAGCAGTGACGGGGGGACGGTCACAGATACGCAGTATTTT. This encodes CASSDGGTVTDTQYF.

The chain employs TRBV18 and TRBJ1-1, with D possibly matching TRBD1 (6 bases). This CDR3 region has 13 residues. From germline, CDR1 is KGHSH and CDR2 LQKENI. V lost 5 bases, J lost 1 base, and 8 bases lay in between. The CDR3 coding sequence is TGTGCCAGCTCAAGGACAGCGAACACTGAAGCTTTCTTT. Its translation: CASSRTANTEAFF.

The chain joins TRBV30 to TRBJ2-3, with 7 bases identical to TRBD2. The V and J ends lost 7 bases and 1 base, in that order; junction bases with no gene match: 5. In germline, CDR1 is GTSNPN, CDR2 SVGIG (reference sequence). The CDR3 covers 13 residues. Here the CDR3 reads CAFSSGGTDTQYF. CDR3 in DNA: TGTGCCTTCTCAAGCGGGGGCACAGATACGCAGTATTTT.

The chain recombines TRBV11-3 with TRBJ2-3; a weak D match, TRBD2 (6 bases). Trimming removed 3 bases from V and 1 base from J, with 17 bases in between. CDR1 is SGHNT, CDR2 YENEEA, per germline. The CDR3 runs to 17 residues. CDR3 region: CASSFQFRGTGTDTQYF. CDR3 DNA: TGTGCCAGCAGCTTTCAGTTTCGCGGGACCGGCACAGATACGCAGTATTTT. Using reference TRBV11-3 and TRBJ2-3 for the parts outside the CDR3, the full variable domain is EAGVVQSPRYKIIEKKQPVAFWCNPISGHNTLYWYLQNLGQGPELLIRYENEEAVDDSQLPKDRFSAERLKGVDSTLKIQPAELGDSAVYLCASSFQFRGTGTDTQYFGPGTRLTVL.

This chain links TRBV6-2 or TRBV6-3 with TRBJ2-7; perhaps TRBD1 as D (7 bases). Germline-derived CDR1 and CDR2 are MNHEY and SVGEGT. V was cut by 5 bases and J by 6 bases, with 17 bases left in between. The CDR3 is made up of 14 amino acids. The CDR3 protein is CASSKRQGGGEQYV. In DNA form, the CDR3 reads TGTGCCAGCAGTAAACGACAGGGAGGTGGCGAGCAGTACGTC.

The V call is TRBV10-3, the J call TRBJ2-1; D perhaps matches TRBD2 (5 bases). Trimming removed 7 bases from V and 4 bases from J, with 17 bases in between. Germline CDR1 reads ENHRY; CDR2 reads SYGVKD. CDR3 size: 15 residues. DNA for the CDR3: TGTGCCATCACTAAAGGAAGCGGAGAGTACAATGAGCAGTTCTTC. It specifies CAITKGSGEYNEQFF.

The chain recombines TRBV9 with TRBJ2-2, with D maybe TRBD2 (5 bases). Germline loops: CDR1 SGDLS, CDR2 YYNGEE. With 0 bases removed from V and 3 bases from J, the gap between germline ends came to 12 bases. The CDR3 sequence is 16 residues long. CDR3 nucleotide sequence: TGTGCCAGCAGCGTAGTGGTTAGCGTGGACACCGGGGAGCTGTTTTTT. Translation: CASSVVVSVDTGELFF.

A few counts support this clone. The CDR3 sequence is CASSPGQGRASGSTDTQYF. CDR3 nucleotides: TGTGCCAGCAGCCCGGGACAGGGGCGGGCTAGCGGGAGCACAGATACGCAGTATTTT. The V call is TRBV5-4, the J call TRBJ2-3, with TRBD1 matching 10 bases. CDR1 is SGHNT, CDR2 YYREEE, per germline (reference sequence). The CDR3 contains 19 residues. Trimming cost V 4 bases and J 0 bases; bases outside gene matches: 14.

V usage is TRBV24-1 and J usage is TRBJ2-5; 7 nucleotides agree with TRBD1. In germline, CDR1 is KGHDR, CDR2 SFDVKD. The CDR3 consists of 14 residues. V dropped 3 bases and J dropped 5; count of bases not matched to a gene: 5. The DNA of the CDR3 is TGTGCCACCAGTGATCCGGGACAGATGGAGACCCAGTACTTC. Translating it yields CATSDPGQMETQYF.

The J gene is TRBJ1-5, the V gene TRBV28; no firm D call. The CDR3 extends over 13 amino acids. The germline V gene encodes CDR1 MDHEN and CDR2 SYDVKM. The ends were cut back, 2 bases at V and 6 bases at J, with 8 bases in the middle. The CDR3 DNA follows: TGTGCCAGCAGTTTACAGGTCTCTCAGCCCCAGCATTTT. It specifies CASSLQVSQPQHF.

V usage is TRBV28 and J usage is TRBJ1-5, with D unclear. The germline CDR1 and CDR2 sequences are MDHEN and SYDVKM. V dropped 2 bases and J dropped 4 bases, with 12 bases sitting between them. The CDR3 totals 15 residues. This chain's CDR3 is CASSLGGYKNQPQHF. CDR3 in DNA: TGTGCCAGCAGTTTAGGAGGGTATAAGAATCAGCCCCAGCATTTT.

The chain joins TRBV4-1 to TRBJ2-5, with D possibly matching TRBD1 (6 bases). The CDR3 has 14 amino acids. V lost 3 bases and J lost 5, with 13 bases in between. Germline CDR1 reads MGHRA; CDR2 reads YSYEKL. This CDR3 is CASSQTGAEETQYF. In DNA, the CDR3 is TGCGCCAGCAGCCAGACAGGAGCGGAGGAGACCCAGTACTTC.

The chain recombines TRBV9 with TRBJ1-1; 8 bases map to TRBD1. The CDR3 has 14 residues. V shed 2 bases and J 3 bases; nucleotides not matched to a gene: 3. Germline loops: CDR1 SGDLS, CDR2 YYNGEE. For the CDR3, the DNA is TGTGCCAGCAGCGTGACAGGGGCGTACACTGAAGCTTTCTTT. This gives the protein CASSVTGAYTEAFF.

This clone came up once. This rearrangement joins TRBV27 to TRBJ2-2, with 10 positions matching TRBD1. V was clipped by 5 bases and J by 8 bases; unmatched bases: 14. The CDR3 length is 17 residues. Germline-derived CDR1 and CDR2 are MNHEY and SMNVEV (reference sequence). The CDR3 protein is CASSPNLGQGVSGELFF. The DNA of the CDR3 is TGTGCCAGCAGTCCTAACCTTGGACAGGGGGTCTCGGGGGAGCTGTTTTTT.

The CDR3 loop reads CASSLAVPREQYF. CDR3 DNA: TGTGCCAGCAGCTTAGCCGTCCCTAGGGAGCAGTACTTC. V usage is TRBV7-2 and J usage is TRBJ2-7; no reliable D call. Trimming took 0 bases from V and 7 from J, leaving 10 bases between them. In germline, CDR1 is SGHTA, CDR2 FQGNSA. CDR3 length: 13 amino acids.